This TCR beta chain is drawn from a study of vaccination effects on CD4 cells after COVID-19. Method: immunoSEQ multiplex PCR; TCRdb's copy keeps in-frame clones and lacks some. The profile shows about 38,000 clones, roughly two thirds of them singletons. Losses at the gene ends were 3 bases for V and 0 bases for J; bases not matched to a gene: 10. Germline lookup yields CDR1 SGHAT and CDR2 FQNNGV. The CDR3 extends over 17 amino acids. Antigen-specific CD4+ T cells were first expanded with viral peptide pools by the ViraFEST assay and only then sequenced. Scientists isolated CD4+ T cells after an approximately 10-day culture period ended. Vaccinated participants had no history of SARS-CoV-2 infection and tested negative for nucleocapsid antibodies. After 1.5 million to 2 million PBMC were placed in each well, they were cultured with roughly 10 IU/ml IL-2 and roughly 10 ug/ml peptides. In the case of this clone: Its antigen is unknown.

The material was CD4+ T cells from PBMCs cultured with SARS-CoV-2 spike peptides, obtained before COVID-19 vaccination. The chain is built from TRBV11-2 and TRBJ2-7, with 8 nucleotides matching TRBD2. This clonotype was obtained from a human donor who received a COVID-19 vaccine. CDR3 sequence (DNA): TGTGCCAGCAGCTTCTCCAGCGGGAGAAGAACCTCCTACGAGCAGTACTTC. Translation: CASSFSSGRRTSYEQYF. The full variable domain, rest sourced from reference TRBV11-2 and TRBJ2-7, is EAGVAQSPRYKIIEKRQSVAFWCNPISGHATLYWYQQILGQGPKLLIQFQNNGVVDDSQLPKDRFSAERLKGVDSTLKIQPAKLEDSAVYLCASSFSSGRRTSYEQYFGPGTRLTVT.